These T cell receptor beta chains were read from a single sample in a study of blood T cells in healthy people across ages. TCRdb re-called the 5' RACE reads with MiXCR, one entry per CDR3 protein. This table holds about 620,000 distinct CDR3 sequences, about 51% found once. The sequenced material came from blood. The receptors were sampled from a woman older than 75 in good health. The CDR3 runs from the conserved cysteine through the conserved F or W. D genes are given only for firm matches. Not all rows give a size; the values are once, few, many and, for expanded clones, a class.

TRBV3-1	TRBJ2-7	.	.	TGTGCCAGCAGCCAGGACGGCGCCCTGGCCATCTACGAGCAGTACTTC	CASSQDGALAIYEQYF
TRBV20-1	TRBJ2-1	.	.	TGCAGTGCTAGAGGGCTGCCGCTAACCGGCGGTTATGAGCAGTTCTTC	CSARGLPLTGGYEQFF
TRBV9	TRBJ2-3	.	.	TGTGCCCGCAGCGTTACGGAGGACCCAGATACGCAGTATTTT	CARSVTEDPDTQYF
TRBV7-2	TRBJ2-7	.	TRBD1	TGTGCCAGCAGCTTAGCCTATAGAACCGGACAGGACGAGCAGTACTTC	CASSLAYRTGQDEQYF
TRBV5-1	TRBJ2-7	many	.	TGCGCCAGCAGCCCCTGGGCGGGAAACGAGCAGTACTTC	CASSPWAGNEQYF
TRBV9	TRBJ2-5	once	.	TGTGCCAGCAGCGCCTCAGGGGCCCTACAAGAGACCCAGTACTTC	CASSASGALQETQYF
TRBV5-5	TRBJ2-3	.	TRBD2	TGTGCCAGCAGCTGGTACGGGAGGTCGACAGATACGCAGTATTTT	CASSWYGRSTDTQYF
TRBV29-1	TRBJ2-3	.	.	TGCAGCGTTGGGGCAGGGGCATCTAGCACAGATACGCAGTATTTT	CSVGAGASSTDTQYF
TRBV20-1	TRBJ2-7	many	.	TGCAGTGCTAGCGACTGGGACGACTCCTACGAGCAGTACTTC	CSASDWDDSYEQYF
TRBV7-3	TRBJ2-1	many	TRBD2	TGTGCCAGCAGCTACCGGGGGGACTACAATGAGCAGTTCTTC	CASSYRGDYNEQFF
TRBV12-3/TRBV12-4	TRBJ2-5	.	.	TGTGCTAGCACCCCTGTGGACAGAACATACGTGCAGTACTTC	CASTPVDRTYVQYF
TRBV12-3/TRBV12-4	TRBJ1-1	.	.	TGTGCCAGCAGTTTAGTTGTCCAGCAGTCTGAAGCTTTCTTT	CASSLVVQQSEAFF
TRBV4-2	TRBJ2-3	many	.	TGTGCCAGCAGCCAAGCGCGGGGATCAGATACGCAGTATTTT	CASSQARGSDTQYF
TRBV6-5	TRBJ1-2	many	TRBD1	TGTGCCAGCGGACAGGGCGACGGCTACACCTTC	CASGQGDGYTF
TRBV5-1	TRBJ1-6	many	TRBD1	TGCGCCAGCAGCTTAAGCCGGGACAGGGGTCGGGATTCACCCCTCCACTTT	CASSLSRDRGRDSPLHF
TRBV10-3	TRBJ2-7	.	TRBD1	TGTGCCATCAGCCCCGGGACAGAGTCCTACGAGCAGTACTTC	CAISPGTESYEQYF
TRBV7-9	TRBJ1-4	.	TRBD1	TGTGCCAGCAGCCCTTCCGGGACAGGGGAAAAACTGTTTTTT	CASSPSGTGEKLFF
TRBV25-1	TRBJ2-7	.	TRBD1	TGTGCCGGCAGTGCCCACAGGGGGGCCTACGAGCAGTACTTC	CAGSAHRGAYEQYF
TRBV9	TRBJ2-5	.	.	TGTGCCAGCAGCGTAGTGGGACAGAGCGGGGAGACCCAGTACTTC	CASSVVGQSGETQYF
TRBV12-3/TRBV12-4	TRBJ2-3	.	.	TGTGCCAGCAGTCCTGGCGCAGGTACCACAGATACGCAGTATTTT	CASSPGAGTTDTQYF
TRBV28	TRBJ2-7	.	.	TGTGCCAGCAGCCCTTGGGGAGGAGAGGGAGAGCAGTACTTC	CASSPWGGEGEQYF
TRBV20-1	TRBJ2-7	.	TRBD2	TGCAGTGCCCCCATTCTAGCGGGGATGGGGAGCGAGCAGTACTTC	CSAPILAGMGSEQYF
TRBV5-5	TRBJ2-7	many	.	TGTGCCAGCGTCTGGGGGGTAGCGGAAGCCTACGAGCAGTACTTC	CASVWGVAEAYEQYF
TRBV5-1	TRBJ2-4	many	TRBD1	TGCGCCAGCAGCTTCGACAGGGGAAACATTCAGTACTTC	CASSFDRGNIQYF
TRBV6-1	TRBJ2-5	many	.	TGTGCCAGCAGTGAAAGTAGGTCGGGGGAAGAGACCCAGTACTTC	CASSESRSGEETQYF
TRBV20-1	TRBJ2-7	few	.	TGCAGTGCTAGAGATCTCGGCCAAGATTTTTACGAGCAGTACTTC	CSARDLGQDFYEQYF
TRBV4-1	TRBJ1-1	.	.	TGCGCCAGCAGGAGGGGGTCTGAAGCTTTCTTT	CASRRGSEAFF
TRBV15	TRBJ1-6	.	.	TGTGCCACCAGCGGTTACAATTCACCCCTCCACTTT	CATSGYNSPLHF
TRBV12-3/TRBV12-4	TRBJ2-7	.	TRBD2	TGTGCCAGCAGTTTAGGGACTAGCGGGAAGGGCGAGCAGTACTTC	CASSLGTSGKGEQYF
TRBV5-1	TRBJ1-1	few	.	TGCGCCAGCAGCGGACCGCAGAGGGCTGAAGCTTTCTTT	CASSGPQRAEAFF
TRBV12-3/TRBV12-4	TRBJ1-3	.	.	TGTGCCAGCATGTCAGGAAACACCATATATTTT	CASMSGNTIYF
TRBV5-1	TRBJ1-1	.	.	TGCGCCAGCAGCTGGGTTTCAGCCATGAACACTGAAGCTTTCTTT	CASSWVSAMNTEAFF
TRBV5-6	TRBJ2-1	once	.	TGTGCCAGCAGCTTAATTGCAGGGGGGGGGTACAATGAGCAGTTCTTC	CASSLIAGGGYNEQFF
TRBV29-1	TRBJ2-1	many	.	TGCAGCGTTGAAGTAGGAGGGGGTTTACGTGAGCAGTTCTTC	CSVEVGGGLREQFF
TRBV9	TRBJ2-2	.	.	TGTGCCAGCAGCGTAGCGGCAATGAACACCGGGGAGCTGTTTTTT	CASSVAAMNTGELFF
TRBV5-1	TRBJ2-5	.	.	TGCGCCAGCAGCTTGGTAGCGTCCTCCCAAGAGACCCAGTACTTC	CASSLVASSQETQYF
TRBV11-2	TRBJ1-2	.	.	TGTGCCAGCAGCTTGGGGGCGGGAGGCTACACCTTC	CASSLGAGGYTF
TRBV5-6	TRBJ1-2	.	.	TGTGCCAGCAGCGCTGGACAGCTCTTGGATGGCTACACCTTC	CASSAGQLLDGYTF
TRBV2	TRBJ2-5	.	.	TGTGCCAGCAGTGAAGAACGGGCTGGTCGGGAGACCCAGTACTTC	CASSEERAGRETQYF
TRBV7-2	TRBJ2-7	.	TRBD2	TGTGCCAGCAGCGTACACGGGGGGTCAGTAGCCTACGAGCAGTACTTC	CASSVHGGSVAYEQYF
TRBV9	TRBJ2-1	many	TRBD2	TGTGCCAGCACCCTCTCCGCTAGCGGGGGCCCCAATGAGCAGTTCTTC	CASTLSASGGPNEQFF
TRBV25-1	TRBJ2-1	many	.	TGTGCCAGCAGTGAGTCGACAGCCAACTCCTACAATGAGCAGTTCTTC	CASSESTANSYNEQFF
TRBV11-2	TRBJ2-3	.	TRBD1	TGTGCCAGCAGCAATACAGGGGCTAGCACAGATACGCAGTATTTT	CASSNTGASTDTQYF
TRBV2	TRBJ2-7	.	TRBD1	TGTGCCAGCAGGATAAAGGGACAGGGGGAACCCTACGAGCAGTACTTC	CASRIKGQGEPYEQYF
TRBV20-1	TRBJ2-7	.	.	TGCAGTGCTAGAGACCTACGGACTGCCTCCTACGAGCAGTACTTC	CSARDLRTASYEQYF
TRBV27	TRBJ2-1	.	TRBD2	TGTGCCAGCAGTTTAGCGGGAGTTAGGAACAATGAGCAGTTCTTC	CASSLAGVRNNEQFF